This T cell receptor beta chain was captured in a study of blood T cell repertoires in COVID-19. The CDR3 is 16 residues long. The V gene's germline CDR1 is SGHRS and CDR2 YFSETQ. The V end was cut by 4 bases, the J end by 0 bases, with 13 bases between. Participants were aged 18 to 89 years, lived in around 22 US areas, and enrolled virtually. Clones were sequenced by immunoSEQ multiplex PCR, and TCRdb holds only the in-frame ones, with some missing. This sample yields 200,000 to 250,000 clones, of which 75% to 90% are seen a single time; 3.5% to 4.5% belongs to the top ten. Sample: PBMCs or T cells enriched from blood (not recorded which). The sequence was collected from a woman in her thirties or forties with acute COVID-19. The chain has TRBV5-1 and TRBJ1-4; D unresolved. The CDR3 here is CASSPGSLATNEKLFF. CDR3 nucleotide sequence: TGCGCCAGCAGCCCGGGGAGTCTGGCAACTAATGAAAAACTGTTTTTT. Supplemented by reference TRBV5-1 and TRBJ1-4, the full variable domain reads KAGVTQTPRYLIKTRGQQVTLSCSPISGHRSVSWYQQTPGQGLQFLFEYFSETQRNKGNFPGRFSGRQFSNSRSEMNVSTLELGDSALYLCASSPGSLATNEKLFFGSGTQLSVL.